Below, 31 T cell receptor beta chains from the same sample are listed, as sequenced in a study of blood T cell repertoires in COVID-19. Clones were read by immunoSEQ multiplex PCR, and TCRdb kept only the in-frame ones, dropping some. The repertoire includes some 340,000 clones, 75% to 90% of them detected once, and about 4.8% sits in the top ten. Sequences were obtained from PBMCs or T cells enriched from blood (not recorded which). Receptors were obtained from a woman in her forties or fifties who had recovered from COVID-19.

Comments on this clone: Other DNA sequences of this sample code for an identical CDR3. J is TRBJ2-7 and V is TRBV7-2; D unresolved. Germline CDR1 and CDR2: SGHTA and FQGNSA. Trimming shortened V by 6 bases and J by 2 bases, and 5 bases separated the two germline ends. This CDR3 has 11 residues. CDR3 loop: CASSSAYEQYF. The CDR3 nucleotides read TGTGCCAGCAGTTCGGCCTACGAGCAGTACTTC.

CDR3 coding DNA: TGTGCCAGCAGCTCAGGCGTCGGTGAGCAGTACTTC. It translates to CASSSGVGEQYF. The chain carries TRBV27 and TRBJ2-7; D ambiguous. Trimming shortened V by 6 bases and J by 7 bases, and 13 bases separated the two germline ends. This CDR3 is 12 amino acids long. Germline CDR1 reads MNHEY; CDR2 reads SMNVEV (reference sequence).

CDR3 loop: CASSLGAAGTGYGYTF. The CDR3 coding sequence is TGTGCCAGCAGCTTAGGGGCTGCAGGAACTGGCTATGGCTACACCTTC. The chain joins TRBV7-9 to TRBJ1-2, with no clear D. V gave up 1 base and J gave up 4 bases, with 16 bases separating them. Germline lookup yields CDR1 SEHNR and CDR2 FQNEAQ (reference sequence). The CDR3 totals 16 residues. Looking up the rest from reference TRBV7-9 and TRBJ1-2 gives the full variable domain: DTGVSQNPRHKITKRGQNVTFRCDPISEHNRLYWYRQTLGQGPEFLTYFQNEAQLEKSRLLSDRFSAERPKGSFSTLEIQRTEQGDSAMYLCASSLGAAGTGYGYTFGSGTRLTVV.

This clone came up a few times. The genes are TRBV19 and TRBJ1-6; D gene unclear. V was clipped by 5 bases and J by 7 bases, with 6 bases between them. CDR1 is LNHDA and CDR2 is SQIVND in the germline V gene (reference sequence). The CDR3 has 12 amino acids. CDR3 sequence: CASSSSNSPLHF. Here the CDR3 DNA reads TGTGCCAGTAGTTCGTCGAATTCACCCCTCCACTTT.

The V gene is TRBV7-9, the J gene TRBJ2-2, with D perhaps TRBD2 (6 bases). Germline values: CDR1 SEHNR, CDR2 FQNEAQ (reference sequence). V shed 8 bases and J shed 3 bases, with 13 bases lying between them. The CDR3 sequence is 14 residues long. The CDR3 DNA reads TGTGCCAGCGGCCCGGGGGTTCACACCGGGGAGCTGTTTTTT. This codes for CASGPGVHTGELFF. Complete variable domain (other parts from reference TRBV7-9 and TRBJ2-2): DTGVSQNPRHKITKRGQNVTFRCDPISEHNRLYWYRQTLGQGPEFLTYFQNEAQLEKSRLLSDRFSAERPKGSFSTLEIQRTEQGDSAMYLCASGPGVHTGELFFGEGSRLTVL.

Here the CDR3 DNA reads TGCGCCAGCAGCCATACTACAGGGACTAATGAAAAACTGTTTTTT. It codes for CASSHTTGTNEKLFF. The V and J genes are TRBV4-1 and TRBJ1-4; a possible D gene is TRBD1 (6 bases). Trimming pared 3 bases from V and 2 bases from J, leaving 10 bases between. Germline V gives CDR1 MGHRA, CDR2 YSYEKL. This CDR3 comprises 15 residues.

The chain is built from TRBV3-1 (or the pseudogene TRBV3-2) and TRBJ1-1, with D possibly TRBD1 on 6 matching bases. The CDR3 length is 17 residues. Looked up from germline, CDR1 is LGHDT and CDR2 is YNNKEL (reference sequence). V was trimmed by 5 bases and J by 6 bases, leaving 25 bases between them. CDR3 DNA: TGTGCCAGCAGCAGAAGACTTCGAGGGGGACCCACGGCTGAAGCTTTCTTT. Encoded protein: CASSRRLRGGPTAEAFF.

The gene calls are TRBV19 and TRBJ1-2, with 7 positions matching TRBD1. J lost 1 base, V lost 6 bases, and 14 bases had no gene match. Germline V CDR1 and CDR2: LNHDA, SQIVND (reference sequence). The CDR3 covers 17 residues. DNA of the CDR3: TGTGCCAGTAGGAACAGGGGCCTCCAAACCTTTAACTATGGCTACACCTTC. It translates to CASRNRGLQTFNYGYTF.

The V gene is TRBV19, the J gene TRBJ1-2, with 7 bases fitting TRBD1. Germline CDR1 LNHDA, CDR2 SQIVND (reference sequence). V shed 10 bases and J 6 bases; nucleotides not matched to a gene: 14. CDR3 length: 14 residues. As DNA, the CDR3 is TGTGCCACCCGGGTGGGACAGCACTGGGATGGCTACACCTTC. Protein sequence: CATRVGQHWDGYTF.

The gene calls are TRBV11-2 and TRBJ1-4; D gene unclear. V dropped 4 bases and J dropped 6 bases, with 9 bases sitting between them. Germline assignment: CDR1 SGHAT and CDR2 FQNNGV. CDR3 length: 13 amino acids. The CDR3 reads CASSSPTDEKLFF. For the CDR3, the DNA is TGTGCCAGCAGCTCCCCCACAGATGAAAAACTGTTTTTT.

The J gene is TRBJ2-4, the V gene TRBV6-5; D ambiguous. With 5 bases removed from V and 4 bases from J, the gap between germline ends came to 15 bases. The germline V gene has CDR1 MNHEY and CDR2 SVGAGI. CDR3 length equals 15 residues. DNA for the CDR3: TGTGCCAGCAGTCCGCCGTTAGAGGCTAAAAACATTCAGTACTTC. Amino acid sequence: CASSPPLEAKNIQYF.

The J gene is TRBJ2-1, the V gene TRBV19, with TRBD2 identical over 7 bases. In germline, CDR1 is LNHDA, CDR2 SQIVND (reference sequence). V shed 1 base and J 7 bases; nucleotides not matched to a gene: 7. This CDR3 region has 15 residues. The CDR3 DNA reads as TGTGCCAGTAGTATAGGGTCGGGGGGAGTGAATGAGCAGTTCTTC. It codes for CASSIGSGGVNEQFF.

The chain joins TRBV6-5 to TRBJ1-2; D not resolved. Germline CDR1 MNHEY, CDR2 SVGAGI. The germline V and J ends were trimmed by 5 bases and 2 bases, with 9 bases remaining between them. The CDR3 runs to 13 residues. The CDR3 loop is CASSLGLNYGYTF. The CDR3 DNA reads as TGTGCCAGCAGTCTAGGTCTCAACTATGGCTACACCTTC.

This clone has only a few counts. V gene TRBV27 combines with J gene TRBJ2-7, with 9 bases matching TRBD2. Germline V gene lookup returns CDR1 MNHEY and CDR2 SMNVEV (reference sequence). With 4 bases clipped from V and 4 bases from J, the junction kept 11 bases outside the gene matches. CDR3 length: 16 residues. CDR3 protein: CASSSRLAAGNYEQYF. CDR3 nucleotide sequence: TGTGCCAGCAGTTCGCGACTAGCGGCAGGAAATTACGAGCAGTACTTC.

Written as DNA, the CDR3 is TGTGCCAGCAGCGCTCTCCCCGGGACAGGGGATGGCTACACCTTC. Translated: CASSALPGTGDGYTF. J is TRBJ1-2 and V is TRBV9; 10 nucleotides line up with TRBD1. CDR3 size: 15 residues. After removal of 3 bases from V and 6 bases from J, the junction contained 8 bases not matched to a gene. The germline gives CDR1 SGDLS, CDR2 YYNGEE.

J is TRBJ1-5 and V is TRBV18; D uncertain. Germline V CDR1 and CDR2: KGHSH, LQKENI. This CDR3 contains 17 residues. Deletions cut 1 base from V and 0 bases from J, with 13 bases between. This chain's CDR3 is CASSPRESDNSNQPQHF. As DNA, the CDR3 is TGTGCCAGCTCACCACGAGAAAGCGATAATAGCAATCAGCCCCAGCATTTT.

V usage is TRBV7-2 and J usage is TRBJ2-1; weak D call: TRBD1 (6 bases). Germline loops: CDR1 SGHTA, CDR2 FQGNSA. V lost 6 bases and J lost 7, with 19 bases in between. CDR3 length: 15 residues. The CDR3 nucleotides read TGTGCCAGCAGTTCCAGGGGAGCAGATAGGAATGAGCAGTTCTTC. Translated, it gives CASSSRGADRNEQFF. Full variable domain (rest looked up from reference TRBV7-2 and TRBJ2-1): GAGVSQSPSNKVTEKGKDVELRCDPISGHTALYWYRQSLGQGLEFLIYFQGNSAPDKSGLPSDRFSAERTGGSVSTLTIQRTQQEDSAVYLCASSSRGADRNEQFFGPGTRLTVL.

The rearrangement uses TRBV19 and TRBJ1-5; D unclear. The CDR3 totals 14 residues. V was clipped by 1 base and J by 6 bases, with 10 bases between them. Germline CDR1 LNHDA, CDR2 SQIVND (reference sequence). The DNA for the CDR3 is TGTGCCAGTAGTATAGTTTCGGGAAGTCAGCCCCAGCATTTT. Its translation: CASSIVSGSQPQHF.

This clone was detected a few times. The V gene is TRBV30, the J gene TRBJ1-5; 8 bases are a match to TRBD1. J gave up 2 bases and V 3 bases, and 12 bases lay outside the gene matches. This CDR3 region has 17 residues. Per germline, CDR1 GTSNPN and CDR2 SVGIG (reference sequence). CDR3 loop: CAWSTPLQGGGNQPQHF. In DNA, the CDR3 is TGTGCCTGGAGCACCCCATTACAGGGGGGCGGCAATCAGCCCCAGCATTTT.

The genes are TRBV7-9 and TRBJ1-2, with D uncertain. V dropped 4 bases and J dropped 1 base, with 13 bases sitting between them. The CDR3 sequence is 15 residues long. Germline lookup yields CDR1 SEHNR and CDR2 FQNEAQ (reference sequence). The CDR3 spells CASSYAGNLNYGYTF. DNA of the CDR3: TGTGCCAGCAGCTATGCGGGCAACCTTAACTATGGCTACACCTTC.

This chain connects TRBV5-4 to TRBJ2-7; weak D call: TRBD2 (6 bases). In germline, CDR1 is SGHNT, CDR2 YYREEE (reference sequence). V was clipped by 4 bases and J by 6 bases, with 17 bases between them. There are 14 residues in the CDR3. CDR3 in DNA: TGTGCCAGCAGCCGCGGGGTCCAAAAGGGCGAGCAGTACTTC. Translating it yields CASSRGVQKGEQYF.

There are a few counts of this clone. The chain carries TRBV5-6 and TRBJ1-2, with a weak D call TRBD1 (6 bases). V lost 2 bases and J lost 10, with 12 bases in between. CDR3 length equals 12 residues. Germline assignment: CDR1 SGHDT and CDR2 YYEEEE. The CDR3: CASSFPDSSYTF. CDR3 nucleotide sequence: TGTGCCAGCAGCTTCCCGGACAGCTCCTACACCTTC.

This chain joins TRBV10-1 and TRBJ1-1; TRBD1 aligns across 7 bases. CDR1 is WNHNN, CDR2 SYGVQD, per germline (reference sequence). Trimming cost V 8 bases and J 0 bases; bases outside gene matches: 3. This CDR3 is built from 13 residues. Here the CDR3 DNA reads TGCGCCAGCGGGACAGTCATGAACACTGAAGCTTTCTTT. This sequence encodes CASGTVMNTEAFF.

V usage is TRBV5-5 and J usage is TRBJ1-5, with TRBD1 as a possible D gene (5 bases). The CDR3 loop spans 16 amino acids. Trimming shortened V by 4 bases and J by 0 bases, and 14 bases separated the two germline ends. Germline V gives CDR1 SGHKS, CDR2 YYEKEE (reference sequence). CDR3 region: CASSVAGLNSNQPQHF. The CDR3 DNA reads TGTGCCAGCAGCGTAGCAGGGCTCAATAGCAATCAGCCCCAGCATTTT.

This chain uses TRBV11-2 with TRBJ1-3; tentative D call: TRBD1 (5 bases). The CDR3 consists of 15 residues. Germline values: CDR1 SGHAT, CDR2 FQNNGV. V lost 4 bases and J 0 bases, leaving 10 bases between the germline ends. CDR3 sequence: CASSWGTSSGNTIYF. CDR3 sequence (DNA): TGTGCCAGCAGCTGGGGGACTAGCTCTGGAAACACCATATATTTT.

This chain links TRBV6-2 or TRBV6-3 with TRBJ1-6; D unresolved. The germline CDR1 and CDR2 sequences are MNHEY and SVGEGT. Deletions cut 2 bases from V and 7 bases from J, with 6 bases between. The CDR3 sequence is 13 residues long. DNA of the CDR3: TGTGCCAGCAGTTACCCACAGAATTCACCCCTCCACTTT. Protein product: CASSYPQNSPLHF.

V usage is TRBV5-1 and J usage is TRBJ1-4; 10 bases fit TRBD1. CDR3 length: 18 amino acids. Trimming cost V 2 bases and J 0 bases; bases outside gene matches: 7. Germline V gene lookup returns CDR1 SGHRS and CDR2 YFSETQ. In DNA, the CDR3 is TGCGCCAGCAGCTTACCGGGACAGGGGTTATCAACTAATGAAAAACTGTTTTTT. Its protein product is CASSLPGQGLSTNEKLFF.

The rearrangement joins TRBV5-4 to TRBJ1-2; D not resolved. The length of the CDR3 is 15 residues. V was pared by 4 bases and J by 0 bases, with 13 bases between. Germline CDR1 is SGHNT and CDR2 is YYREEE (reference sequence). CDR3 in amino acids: CASSPTQQANYGYTF. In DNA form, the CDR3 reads TGTGCCAGCAGCCCCACCCAGCAGGCTAACTATGGCTACACCTTC. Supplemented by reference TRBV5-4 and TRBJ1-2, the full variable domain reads ETGVTQSPTHLIKTRGQQVTLRCSSQSGHNTVSWYQQALGQGPQFIFQYYREEENGRGNFPPRFSGLQFPNYSSELNVNALELDDSALYLCASSPTQQANYGYTFGSGTRLTVV.

The CDR3 DNA reads TGTGCCATCAGTGGGGGACACCCCTCGCCCCAGCATTTT. Residues: CAISGGHPSPQHF. This sequence joins TRBV10-3 and TRBJ1-5; tentatively, D is TRBD1 (6 bases). Germline loops: CDR1 ENHRY, CDR2 SYGVKD. The CDR3 is 13 amino acids. The V end lost 4 bases, the J end lost 9 bases, and 13 bases lay between the germline ends.

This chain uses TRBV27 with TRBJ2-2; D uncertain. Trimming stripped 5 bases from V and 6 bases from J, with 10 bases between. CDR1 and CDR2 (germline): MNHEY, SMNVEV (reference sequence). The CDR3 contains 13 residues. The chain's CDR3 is CASSPRWPGELFF. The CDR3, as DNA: TGTGCCAGCAGTCCCCGATGGCCCGGGGAGCTGTTTTTT.

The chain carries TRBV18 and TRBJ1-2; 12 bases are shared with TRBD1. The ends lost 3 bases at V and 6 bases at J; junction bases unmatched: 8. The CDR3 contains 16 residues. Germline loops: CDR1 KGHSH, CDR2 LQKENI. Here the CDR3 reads CASSPRDRGPFNGYTF. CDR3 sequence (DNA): TGTGCCAGCTCACCGAGGGACAGGGGGCCTTTCAATGGCTACACCTTC.